These 4 T cell receptor beta chains were sequenced from one sample in a study of cytomegalovirus exposure and HLA in healthy donors. The study ran its PCR with 60 Vbeta and 13 Jbeta primers. Libraries were prepared by immunoSEQ multiplex PCR; TCRdb keeps only in-frame clonotypes and omits some of them. The table has over 150,000 clones, 75% seen once. The specimen sequenced was PBMCs. Every receptor here comes from a woman between 45 and 60 years old in good health and CMV-seropositive.

This sequence joins TRBV6-5 and TRBJ1-2; D is unclear. The CDR3 loop spans 13 amino acids. Trimming removed 8 bases from V and 0 bases from J, with 10 bases in between. CDR1 is MNHEY and CDR2 is SVGAGI in the germline V gene. CDR3: CASGGASNYGYTF. The CDR3 DNA reads TGTGCCAGCGGAGGAGCTTCTAACTATGGCTACACCTTC.

V gene TRBV11-2 combines with J gene TRBJ2-5; TRBD1 agrees at 8 bases. V was clipped by 4 bases and J by 4 bases; unmatched bases: 11. This CDR3 has 16 residues. The V gene's germline CDR1 is SGHAT and CDR2 FQNNGV. CDR3 amino acids: CASSWTGSRRGETQYF. The CDR3 bases are TGTGCCAGCAGCTGGACAGGGTCAAGGAGGGGAGAGACCCAGTACTTC.

The rearrangement joins TRBV10-2 to TRBJ1-2, with D possibly being TRBD1 (5 bases). V was shortened by 2 bases and J by 1 base, with 14 bases between the two germline ends. The CDR3 has 16 amino acids. CDR1 WSHSY and CDR2 SAAADI come from the germline V gene. The CDR3 coding sequence is TGCGCCAGCAGTGAGGGGCAGGGCGCTATTAACTATGGCTACACCTTC. The encoded protein is CASSEGQGAINYGYTF.

The chain is built from TRBV5-5 and TRBJ1-1; D gene uncertain. The V and J ends lost 4 bases and 5 bases respectively, with 18 bases between them. This CDR3 region has 15 residues. From germline, CDR1 is SGHKS and CDR2 YYEKEE (reference sequence). The CDR3 loop is CASSRDGREGTEAFF. The CDR3, as DNA: TGTGCCAGCAGCAGAGACGGCAGAGAGGGAACTGAAGCTTTCTTT.